The 13 T cell receptor beta chains in this list originate from one sample, sequenced in a study of blood T cell repertoires in COVID-19. Only in-frame clones appear in the TCRdb table, and some are missing; sequencing was by immunoSEQ multiplex PCR. The table has some 200,000 clones, 80% to 90% seen once. The specimen sequenced was peripheral blood. The receptors derive from a woman aged 80 or older with acute or convalescent COVID-19.

The V call is TRBV7-3, the J call TRBJ1-4; no reliable D call. The V end was cut by 4 bases, the J end by 7 bases, with 10 bases between. The germline V gene encodes CDR1 SGHTA and CDR2 FQGTGA. The CDR3 runs 13 residues. CDR3 residues: CASSSTTGEKLFF. Here the CDR3 DNA reads TGTGCCAGCAGCTCCACAACGGGTGAAAAACTGTTTTTT. The variable domain in full, completed from reference TRBV7-3 and TRBJ1-4, reads GAGVSQTPSNKVTEKGKYVELRCDPISGHTALYWYRQSLGQGPEFLIYFQGTGAADDSGLPNDRFFAVRPEGSVSTLKIQRTERGDSAVYLCASSSTTGEKLFFGSGTQLSVL.

This clone was observed once. The junction does not match germline at one end; this may be a read error. V gene TRBV7-7 combines with J gene TRBJ2-5; 12 bases are shared with TRBD1. CDR1 and CDR2 from the germline V gene are SSHAT and FNYEAQ (reference sequence). The CDR3 totals 16 residues. CDR3 amino acids: CASSSSGTGGAGTQYF. CDR3 coding DNA: TGTGCTAGCAGTTCCTCCGGGACAGGGGGCGCAGGGACCCAGTACTTC.

The genes are TRBV18 and TRBJ2-1; 13 positions agree with TRBD2. V lost 6 bases, J lost 6 bases, and 11 bases stayed unmatched. The germline CDR1 and CDR2 sequences are KGHSH and LQKENI. The CDR3 extends over 17 amino acids. CDR3 nucleotide sequence: TGTGCCAGCTCCTCTAAGGGACTAGCGGGGATATCCAATGAGCAGTTCTTC. Encoded protein: CASSSKGLAGISNEQFF.

This rearrangement joins TRBV19 to TRBJ1-1; 11 bases are a match to TRBD1. CDR3 size: 14 residues. The V gene end was trimmed by 3 bases and the J gene end by 5 bases; junction bases not matched to a gene: 2. The germline gives CDR1 LNHDA, CDR2 SQIVND (reference sequence). The CDR3 protein is CASSMGTGGTEAFF. The CDR3 coding sequence is TGTGCCAGTAGTATGGGGACAGGGGGGACTGAAGCTTTCTTT.

The rearrangement links TRBV3-1 (or the pseudogene TRBV3-2) to TRBJ2-5; 7 bases fit TRBD2. J lost 3 bases, V lost 4 bases, and 5 bases had no gene match. The CDR3 sequence is 14 residues long. Germline V gene sequence: CDR1 LGHDT, CDR2 YNNKEL (reference sequence). The CDR3 sequence is CASSRSLAEETQYF. CDR3 sequence (DNA): TGTGCCAGCAGCCGATCCCTAGCGGAAGAGACCCAGTACTTC.

The chain has TRBV27 and TRBJ2-3; no clear D. The CDR3 totals 13 residues. V gave up 6 bases and J gave up 2 bases, with 9 bases separating them. From germline, CDR1 is MNHEY and CDR2 SMNVEV (reference sequence). Here the CDR3 DNA reads TGTGCCAGCAGACGAACAGCCACAGATACGCAGTATTTT. Encoded protein: CASRRTATDTQYF.

V and J are TRBV11-2 and TRBJ2-5; D may be TRBD2 (5 bases). In germline, CDR1 is SGHAT, CDR2 FQNNGV. CDR3 length equals 15 residues. Trimming stripped 1 base from V and 10 bases from J, with 19 bases between. The CDR3: CASSLGVGAKNDQYF. As DNA, the CDR3 is TGTGCCAGCAGCTTAGGGGTGGGAGCCAAGAATGACCAGTACTTC.

V gene TRBV10-3 combines with J gene TRBJ1-1; 8 bases match TRBD1. Trimming at V came to 2 bases and at J to 4 bases, leaving 3 bases not matched to a gene. Germline V lookup: CDR1 ENHRY, CDR2 SYGVKD. The CDR3 runs to 14 residues. The CDR3 loop is CAISETGGSTEAFF. As DNA, the CDR3 is TGTGCCATCAGTGAGACAGGGGGGAGCACTGAAGCTTTCTTT.

The V and J genes are TRBV4-3 and TRBJ1-4, with D possibly matching TRBD1 (5 bases). The CDR3 extends over 16 amino acids. V shed 1 base and J shed 0 bases, with 9 bases lying between them. The germline gives CDR1 LGHNA, CDR2 YSLEER. The CDR3 DNA follows: TGCGCCAGCAGCCAAGGTAGACAGTCAACTAATGAAAAACTGTTTTTT. Translated, it gives CASSQGRQSTNEKLFF.

The rearrangement joins TRBV27 to TRBJ1-5, with D possibly TRBD1 on 6 matching bases. The CDR3 has 13 residues. The germline gives CDR1 MNHEY, CDR2 SMNVEV (reference sequence). Trimming removed 5 bases from V and 11 bases from J, with 16 bases in between. CDR3 sequence (DNA): TGTGCCAGCAGTCAGGACAGCCTCAGGACCCAGCATTTT. Translating gives CASSQDSLRTQHF.

This clone was observed a single time. The chain links TRBV5-6 to TRBJ2-7; 7 bases are a match to TRBD1. V gave up 4 bases and J gave up 2 bases; unmatched junction bases: 12. The CDR3 is 16 amino acids. CDR1 is SGHDT, CDR2 YYEEEE, per germline. Here the CDR3 DNA reads TGTGCCAGCAGCCAGGAAGACAGGGCCTTCCCCTACGAGCAGTACTTC. This sequence encodes CASSQEDRAFPYEQYF.

The chain recombines TRBV9 with TRBJ1-2; 8 positions agree with TRBD1. Germline V gives CDR1 SGDLS, CDR2 YYNGEE. The CDR3 sequence is 16 residues long. Unmatched junction bases numbered 7, after V lost 3 bases and J lost 0 bases. CDR3 sequence reads: CASSARGQVANYGYTF. CDR3 nucleotide sequence: TGTGCCAGCAGCGCGAGGGGACAGGTTGCTAACTATGGCTACACCTTC.

The rearrangement joins TRBV5-1 to TRBJ2-1; 14 positions match TRBD2. There are 16 residues in the CDR3. Germline CDR1 SGHRS, CDR2 YFSETQ. V was pared by 3 bases and J by 8 bases, with 7 bases of the junction left unmatched. The CDR3 here is CASSSLGTSGRYEQFF. In DNA, the CDR3 is TGCGCCAGCAGCTCATTGGGGACTAGCGGGAGATATGAGCAGTTCTTC.